This note documents a single TCR beta chain sequence. Its antigen is unknown. V dropped 5 bases and J dropped 5 bases, with 15 bases sitting between them. The CDR3 has 14 amino acids. Germline V CDR1 and CDR2: MDHEN, SYDVKM. This sample is drawn from a study of T cell responses to AZD1222 COVID-19 vaccine. On the study more broadly: Whether given at about 4 or about 12 weeks, second doses were pooled.

The protocol was immunoSEQ multiplex PCR, while the TCRdb copy is restricted to in-frame clones and leaves out a portion. The sample carries some 70,000 clones, around 84% recorded once. Findings of the study overall: Most donors were white British and more were female, and clonal diversity was possibly underestimated. Spike-specific TCR breadth and depth grew following two AZD1222 doses. A reported finding is that nearly half of spike-specific TCRs target unmutated variant regions.

The receptor's source is an adult in good health. The material sequenced was peripheral blood, taken on day 0 of AZD1222 vaccination. This sequence joins TRBV28 and TRBJ1-2; D not resolved. CDR3 in DNA: TGTGCCAGCAGTCTCTCCGATCCCGGGTATGGCTACACCTTC. Amino acid sequence: CASSLSDPGYGYTF.